Each of the 11 T cell receptor beta chains below was sequenced from the same sample in a study of cytomegalovirus exposure and HLA in healthy donors (dated by TCRdb to the late 2010s). The library was prepared using the immunoSEQ multiplex PCR assay. The multiplex PCR relied on a mix of 60 forward primers for TCR Vbeta segments and 13 reverse primers for TCR Jbeta segments. TCRdb took over this immuneACCESS table, retaining in-frame rearrangements with V and J assigned. Such tables are incomplete; in checked studies, under half of the missing clones stem from an unresolved V gene, and the remainder is unexplained. The sample includes under 200,000 clones, with about 80% observed a single time. Together, the top ten hold 2.4% of the sample. The sequenced sample was PBMCs. These receptor sequences come from a man aged 55 to 70 in good health and CMV-seronegative.

CDR3 nucleotide sequence: TGTGCCAGCACCAGAACAGGGTCGGCTTACAATGAGCAGTTCTTC. Translating gives CASTRTGSAYNEQFF. This sequence joins TRBV6-1 and TRBJ2-1, with a tentative D call TRBD1 (6 bases). This CDR3 has 15 amino acids. Trimming removed 7 bases at V and 4 bases at J, with 17 bases between. Germline lookup yields CDR1 MNHNS and CDR2 SASEGT.

This clone was seen a few times. V is TRBV29-1 and J is TRBJ2-3; TRBD1 might be the D (6 bases). CDR1 and CDR2 (germline): SQVTM, ANQGSEA. V was trimmed by 7 bases and J by 9 bases, leaving 20 bases between them. This CDR3 contains 13 residues. The CDR3 region has the DNA TGCAGCGGGGGTGGGACATTCCTCGGCACGCAGTATTTT. This codes for CSGGGTFLGTQYF.

The chain is built from TRBV9 and TRBJ1-1; TRBD1 matches 7 bases. Per the germline V gene, CDR1 is SGDLS and CDR2 is YYNGEE. There are 17 residues in the CDR3. V lost 0 bases, J lost 4 bases, and 12 bases stayed unmatched. The CDR3 region has the DNA TGTGCCAGCAGCGTAGACGGAACTACAGGGGAGGCCACTGAAGCTTTCTTT. Translating gives CASSVDGTTGEATEAFF.

This sequence joins TRBV11-3 and TRBJ1-4, with 8 bases aligning to TRBD1. The junction had 9 bases not matched to a gene; V was cut back by 5 bases and J by 7 bases. Germline assignment: CDR1 SGHNT and CDR2 YENEEA. CDR3 size: 15 residues. The CDR3 coding sequence is TGTGCCAGCAGCCCCCGACAGGGGTTACTTGAAAAACTGTTTTTT. Amino acids: CASSPRQGLLEKLFF.

Remarks on this clone: The junction and the germline gene differ at one end; a read error may be behind it. V is TRBV5-1 and J is TRBJ2-7; 10 bases are a match to TRBD2. The CDR3 is made up of 20 amino acids. Germline CDR1 is SGHRS and CDR2 is YFSETQ. The chain's CDR3 is CASSSDTGQVSSGSSYEQCF. DNA of the CDR3: TGCGCCAGCAGCTCCGATACCGGACAGGTATCTAGCGGGAGCTCCTACGAGCAGTGCTTC.

In this sample, this clone turned up a few times. The chain has TRBV7-2 and TRBJ2-7; the D gene is possibly TRBD1 (5 bases). The germline gives CDR1 SGHTA, CDR2 FQGNSA. The CDR3 totals 13 residues. V dropped 3 bases and J dropped 6 bases, with 12 bases sitting between them. The CDR3 loop reads CASSLTRVGEQYF. As DNA, the CDR3 is TGTGCCAGCAGCTTGACCAGGGTGGGCGAGCAGTACTTC. Full variable domain (remainder filled in from reference TRBV7-2 and TRBJ2-7): GAGVSQSPSNKVTEKGKDVELRCDPISGHTALYWYRQSLGQGLEFLIYFQGNSAPDKSGLPSDRFSAERTGGSVSTLTIQRTQQEDSAVYLCASSLTRVGEQYFGPGTRLTVT.

The chain combines TRBV19 with TRBJ2-2, with 9 nucleotides matching TRBD2. From germline, CDR1 is LNHDA and CDR2 SQIVND (reference sequence). V trimming: 7 bases; J trimming: 4 bases; junction bases outside the gene matches: 7. There are 15 residues in the CDR3. In nucleotides, the CDR3 is TGTGCCAGTACCCTCCTAGCGGGGTCCACCGGGGAGCTGTTTTTT. As protein: CASTLLAGSTGELFF.

The chain uses TRBV5-1 and TRBJ1-2, with a tentative D call TRBD1 (5 bases). V was trimmed by 0 bases and J by 6 bases, leaving 12 bases between them. CDR1 is SGHRS and CDR2 is YFSETQ in the germline V gene. This CDR3 has 14 residues. CDR3 DNA sequence: TGCGCCAGCAGCTTGGGCAGGACGGGGGATGGCTACACCTTC. This codes for CASSLGRTGDGYTF.

V and J are TRBV6-1 and TRBJ2-1, with D maybe TRBD2 (6 bases). Per the germline V gene, CDR1 is MNHNS and CDR2 is SASEGT. CDR3 length: 13 amino acids. The V and J ends lost 6 bases and 7 bases respectively, with 13 bases between them. The CDR3 is CASSLLARNEQFF. For the CDR3, the DNA is TGTGCCAGCAGCCTCCTAGCGCGTAATGAGCAGTTCTTC.

Only one count was recorded for this clone. This sequence joins TRBV7-9 and TRBJ1-1; 9 nucleotides line up with TRBD1. The CDR3 has 14 residues. V dropped 3 bases and J dropped 10; count of bases not matched to a gene: 9. Germline loops: CDR1 SEHNR, CDR2 FQNEAQ (reference sequence). The CDR3 DNA follows: TGTGCCAGCAGCTTTGGACAGGGGATTGGCGGAGCTTTCTTT. This sequence encodes CASSFGQGIGGAFF.

The chain recombines TRBV28 with TRBJ1-1, with D perhaps TRBD1 (6 bases). This CDR3 is 13 amino acids long. The germline V gene encodes CDR1 MDHEN and CDR2 SYDVKM. V was pared by 6 bases and J by 1 base, with 9 bases between. The CDR3 here is CASRPTGNTEAFF. The CDR3 DNA is TGTGCCAGCAGGCCGACAGGGAACACTGAAGCTTTCTTT.